Below are 20 T cell receptor beta chains sequenced from a single sample in a study of T cell responses to AZD1222 COVID-19 vaccine. Sequencing was performed with immunoSEQ multiplex PCR; in TCRdb, only in-frame clones are kept and a portion is missing. Of around 140,000 clones detected, approximately 94% appear once; the ten largest clones hold roughly 5%. This material consisted of peripheral blood, taken on day 0 of AZD1222 vaccination. These receptor sequences come from an adult in good health.

This clone was observed a handful of times. The rearrangement joins TRBV25-1 to TRBJ1-1; D is unclear. The CDR3 length is 11 residues. In germline, CDR1 is MGHDK, CDR2 SYGVNS. V dropped 8 bases and J dropped 7 bases, with 11 bases sitting between them. CDR3: CASGPDFEAFF. Written as DNA, the CDR3 is TGTGCCAGCGGACCGGATTTTGAAGCTTTCTTT.

CDR3 protein: CASSESPILADSYEQYF. The CDR3 DNA sequence: TGTGCCAGCAGTGAATCTCCAATACTAGCAGACTCCTACGAGCAGTACTTC. The chain carries TRBV2 and TRBJ2-7, with D perhaps TRBD2 (6 bases). This CDR3 is built from 17 residues. The germline V and J ends were trimmed by 2 bases and 0 bases, with 17 bases remaining between them. The germline V gene has CDR1 SNHLY and CDR2 FYNNEI.

The rearrangement uses TRBV10-3 and TRBJ2-3; 10 bases map to TRBD2. This CDR3 is built from 12 residues. CDR1 is ENHRY and CDR2 is SYGVKD in the germline V gene. Germline trimming cut 5 bases from V and 14 bases from J; bases unmatched to any gene: 7. The CDR3 here is CAISSGRGPRYF. The CDR3, as DNA: TGTGCCATCAGTAGCGGGAGGGGGCCGCGGTATTTT.

The rearrangement uses TRBV19 and TRBJ2-3; perhaps TRBD2 as D (5 bases). Germline CDR1 reads LNHDA; CDR2 reads SQIVND (reference sequence). CDR3 length: 13 amino acids. The V end lost 5 bases, the J end lost 2 bases, and 8 bases lay between the germline ends. For the CDR3, the DNA is TGTGCCAGTAGTTGGACTGTCACAGATACGCAGTATTTT. Its translation: CASSWTVTDTQYF.

The J gene is TRBJ1-5, the V gene TRBV6-1; D ambiguous. V lost 1 base and J 3 bases, leaving 4 bases between the germline ends. Germline V CDR1 and CDR2: MNHNS, SASEGT. The CDR3 runs to 13 residues. The CDR3 bases are TGTGCCAGCAGTGAAGGATCCAATCAGCCCCAGCATTTT. Residues: CASSEGSNQPQHF.

This clone was observed once. V is TRBV7-2 and J is TRBJ2-7, with 8 nucleotides matching TRBD1. Per germline, CDR1 SGHTA and CDR2 FQGNSA. V shed 6 bases and J 3 bases; nucleotides not matched to a gene: 13. The length of the CDR3 is 16 residues. The chain's CDR3 is CASSDRGLGTDYEQYF. The CDR3 DNA reads as TGTGCCAGCAGTGACAGGGGCCTGGGGACCGACTACGAGCAGTACTTC.

The J gene is TRBJ2-5, the V gene TRBV11-2, with D possibly being TRBD2 (6 bases). The CDR3 contains 15 residues. Deletions cut 2 bases from V and 1 base from J, with 11 bases between. CDR1 is SGHAT and CDR2 is FQNNGV in the germline V gene. The CDR3 spells CASSLSSLAQETQYF. Written as DNA, the CDR3 is TGTGCCAGCAGCTTATCTTCACTAGCCCAAGAGACCCAGTACTTC.

The chain links TRBV7-2 to TRBJ1-2, with 9 bases that match TRBD1. The CDR3 is 13 residues long. Germline lookup yields CDR1 SGHTA and CDR2 FQGNSA. V was clipped by 5 bases and J by 6 bases; unmatched bases: 4. Here the CDR3 reads CASSLRTGDGYTF. CDR3 DNA: TGTGCCAGCAGCCTAAGGACAGGGGATGGCTACACCTTC. Using reference TRBV7-2 and TRBJ1-2 for the parts outside the CDR3, the full variable domain is GAGVSQSPSNKVTEKGKDVELRCDPISGHTALYWYRQSLGQGLEFLIYFQGNSAPDKSGLPSDRFSAERTGGSVSTLTIQRTQQEDSAVYLCASSLRTGDGYTFGSGTRLTVV.

The rearrangement joins TRBV2 to TRBJ1-4, with TRBD1 matching 9 bases. The trim removed 5 bases at V and 3 bases at J, leaving 4 bases unmatched. CDR1 SNHLY and CDR2 FYNNEI come from the germline V gene. CDR3 length: 15 residues. The CDR3 DNA sequence: TGTGCCAGCAGTATGGGACAGGGAGCTAATGAAAAACTGTTTTTT. It yields the protein CASSMGQGANEKLFF.

V usage is TRBV9 and J usage is TRBJ2-3, with a possible D match to TRBD2 (5 bases). The CDR3 sequence is 15 residues long. With 0 bases removed from V and 0 bases from J, the gap between germline ends came to 8 bases. The V gene's germline CDR1 is SGDLS and CDR2 YYNGEE. The CDR3 sequence: CASSVEADSTDTQYF. The CDR3 nucleotides are TGTGCCAGCAGCGTAGAAGCGGATAGCACAGATACGCAGTATTTT.

This clone came up once. The chain links TRBV10-1 to TRBJ2-1; D call uncertain. From germline, CDR1 is WNHNN and CDR2 SYGVQD (reference sequence). Trimming pared 3 bases from V and 6 bases from J, leaving 15 bases between. The CDR3 is 15 amino acids. The CDR3, as DNA: TGCGCCAGCAGTGACCCAGTCAAATTCTTCAATGAGCAGTTCTTC. It codes for CASSDPVKFFNEQFF.

V usage is TRBV15 and J usage is TRBJ2-3; D unclear. The CDR3 runs to 14 residues. V lost 0 bases, J lost 9 bases, and 13 bases lay in between. CDR1 is LNHNV and CDR2 is YYDKDF in the germline V gene (reference sequence). The CDR3 bases are TGTGCCACCAGCAGAGATCTCTCCTTGGAGACGCAGTATTTT. Its translation is CATSRDLSLETQYF.

Ten or more counts support this clone. Other DNA sequences in this sample translate to the same CDR3. The rearrangement joins TRBV18 to TRBJ2-3, with D possibly TRBD2 on 6 matching bases. Between the trimmed V and J ends, which lost 3 bases and 2 bases, there was a span of 12 bases. CDR1 is KGHSH and CDR2 is LQKENI in the germline V gene. CDR3 size: 15 residues. Written as DNA, the CDR3 is TGTGCCAGCTCACCTCTGGCGGGATCCACAGATACGCAGTATTTT. It translates to CASSPLAGSTDTQYF.

The chain uses TRBV7-9 and TRBJ1-2, with D hard to call. The germline CDR1 and CDR2 sequences are SEHNR and FQNEAQ (reference sequence). The V end was cut by 5 bases, the J end by 3 bases, with 7 bases between. The CDR3 is 12 residues long. CDR3 nucleotides: TGTGCCAGCAGCCCCGAGCACTATGGCTACACCTTC. Its protein is CASSPEHYGYTF.

The chain joins TRBV18 to TRBJ2-2; 10 bases align to TRBD1. Germline V gene data show CDR1 as KGHSH and CDR2 as LQKENI. The J segment lost 3 bases and the V segment lost 7 bases, leaving 5 bases of the junction unmatched. This CDR3 spans 15 amino acids. The CDR3 region has the DNA TGTGCCAGCTTCCCCGGGACAGGGGACACCGGGGAGCTGTTTTTT. The encoded protein is CASFPGTGDTGELFF.

The V and J genes are TRBV5-1 and TRBJ2-1; 10 bases are a match to TRBD1. This CDR3 has 15 amino acids. Germline CDR1 SGHRS, CDR2 YFSETQ. Trimming at V came to 5 bases and at J to 4 bases, leaving 6 bases not matched to a gene. CDR3 nucleotide sequence: TGCGCCAGCAGAGTTGGGACAGGGGCTTACAATGAGCAGTTCTTC. Amino acids: CASRVGTGAYNEQFF.

This chain links TRBV3-1 (or the pseudogene TRBV3-2) with TRBJ2-7, with 9 positions matching TRBD2. The CDR3 is 14 amino acids. Germline V gene lookup returns CDR1 LGHDT and CDR2 YNNKEL (reference sequence). The V and J ends lost 1 base and 4 bases, in that order; junction bases with no gene match: 2. The CDR3 nucleotides read TGTGCCAGCAGCCAAGTTAGCGGGGGATACGAGCAGTACTTC. Protein product: CASSQVSGGYEQYF.

The gene calls are TRBV2 and TRBJ2-2; weak D call: TRBD1 (6 bases). Germline CDR1 and CDR2: SNHLY and FYNNEI. V shed 5 bases and J shed 1 base, with 14 bases lying between them. The CDR3 length is 16 residues. The DNA for the CDR3 is TGTGCCAGCAGTCCGCAGGGGAATAGGAACACCGGGGAGCTGTTTTTT. It yields the protein CASSPQGNRNTGELFF.

This chain connects TRBV5-4 to TRBJ2-5; weak D call: TRBD2 (6 bases). From germline, CDR1 is SGHNT and CDR2 YYREEE (reference sequence). CDR3 length equals 13 residues. The ends were cut back, 0 bases at V and 6 bases at J, with 9 bases in the middle. CDR3 loop: CASSLDGGKTQYF. The DNA of the CDR3 is TGTGCCAGCAGCTTGGACGGGGGTAAGACCCAGTACTTC.

The rearrangement joins TRBV7-9 to TRBJ2-3; 14 nucleotides align to TRBD2. V lost 5 bases, J lost 4 bases, and 2 bases stayed unmatched. The CDR3 length is 15 residues. In germline, CDR1 is SEHNR, CDR2 FQNEAQ (reference sequence). CDR3 sequence reads: CASSQGLAGADTQYF. CDR3 in DNA: TGTGCCAGCAGCCAGGGACTAGCGGGAGCAGATACGCAGTATTTT.